This T cell receptor (beta chain) was sequenced in a study of tumor and adjacent non-tumor tissue in lung cancer. This clonotype was detected ten times or more. The library came from three nested PCR rounds adapted from ARM-PCR protocols. In TCRdb, the multiplex PCR reads were re-called with MiXCR into one record per CDR3 protein. Among 94,000 or so distinct CDR3 sequences listed, around 82% were seen once. The template was RNA from unsorted bulk tissue. More than 3 cm separated this lung sample from the edge of the tumor. The CDR3 runs 17 residues. Germline CDR1 and CDR2: SGHDT and YYEEEE. Trimming at V came to 7 bases and at J to 4 bases, leaving 13 bases not matched to a gene.

The chain recombines TRBV5-6 with TRBJ2-3; 12 positions match TRBD2. This receptor was taken from a woman aged 45-60 years with non-small cell lung cancer. The sample consisted of distant non-tumor lung tissue. In DNA, the CDR3 is TGTGCCAGCGACTCCTACCGTACTAGCGGGAGGTCAGATACGCAGTATTTT. Residues: CASDSYRTSGRSDTQYF.